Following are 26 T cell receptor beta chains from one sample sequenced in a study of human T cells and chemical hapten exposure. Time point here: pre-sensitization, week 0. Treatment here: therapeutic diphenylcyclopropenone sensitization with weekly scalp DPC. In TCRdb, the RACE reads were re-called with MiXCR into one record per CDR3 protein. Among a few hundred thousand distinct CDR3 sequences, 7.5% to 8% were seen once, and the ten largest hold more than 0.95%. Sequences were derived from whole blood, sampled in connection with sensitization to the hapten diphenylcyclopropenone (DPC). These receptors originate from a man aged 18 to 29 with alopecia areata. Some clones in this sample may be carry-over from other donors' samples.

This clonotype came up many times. The chain's CDR3 is CASSLLNGDNEQFF. The CDR3 nucleotides are TGTGCCAGCAGTTTGCTTAATGGGGACAATGAGCAGTTCTTC. J is TRBJ2-1 and V is TRBV12-3 or TRBV12-4, with D unresolved. Trimming took off 3 bases at V and 5 bases at J, with 11 bases between the two ends. This CDR3 is built from 14 residues.

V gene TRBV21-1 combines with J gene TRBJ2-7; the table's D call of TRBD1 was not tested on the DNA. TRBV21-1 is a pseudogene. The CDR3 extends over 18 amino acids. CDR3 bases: TGTGCCAGCAGCAAGAGACCCGGGACAGGGACCCAATCCTACGAGCAGTACGTC. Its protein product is CASSKRPGTGTQSYEQYV.

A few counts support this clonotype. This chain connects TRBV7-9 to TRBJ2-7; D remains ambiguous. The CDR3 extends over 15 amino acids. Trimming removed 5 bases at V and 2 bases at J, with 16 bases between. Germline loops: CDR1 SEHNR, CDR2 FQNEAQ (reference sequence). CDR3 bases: TGTGCCAGCAGCAATACCAATGGAATCGCCTACGAGCAGTACTTC. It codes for CASSNTNGIAYEQYF.

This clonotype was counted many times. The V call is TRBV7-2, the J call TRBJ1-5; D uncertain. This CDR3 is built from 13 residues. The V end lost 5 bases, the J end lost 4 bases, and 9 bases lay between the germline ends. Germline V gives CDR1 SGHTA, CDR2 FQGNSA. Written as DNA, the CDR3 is TGTGCCAGCAGCCCAAGGGTGAATCAGCCCCAGCATTTT. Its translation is CASSPRVNQPQHF. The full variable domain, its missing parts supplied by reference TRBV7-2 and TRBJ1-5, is GAGVSQSPSNKVTEKGKDVELRCDPISGHTALYWYRQSLGQGLEFLIYFQGNSAPDKSGLPSDRFSAERTGGSVSTLTIQRTQQEDSAVYLCASSPRVNQPQHFGDGTRLSIL.

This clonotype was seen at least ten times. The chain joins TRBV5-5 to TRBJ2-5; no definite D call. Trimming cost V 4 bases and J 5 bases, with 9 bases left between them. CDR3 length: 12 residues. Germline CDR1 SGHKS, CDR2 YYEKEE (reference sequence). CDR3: CASSPPFETQYF. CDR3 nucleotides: TGTGCCAGCAGCCCGCCCTTTGAGACCCAGTACTTC.

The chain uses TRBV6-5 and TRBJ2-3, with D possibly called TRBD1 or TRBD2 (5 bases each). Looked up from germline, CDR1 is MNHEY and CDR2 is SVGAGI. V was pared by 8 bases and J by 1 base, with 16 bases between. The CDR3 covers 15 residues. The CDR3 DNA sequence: TGTGCCAGCGGCGCCGGGACCTGGGGCACAGATACGCAGTATTTT. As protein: CASGAGTWGTDTQYF.

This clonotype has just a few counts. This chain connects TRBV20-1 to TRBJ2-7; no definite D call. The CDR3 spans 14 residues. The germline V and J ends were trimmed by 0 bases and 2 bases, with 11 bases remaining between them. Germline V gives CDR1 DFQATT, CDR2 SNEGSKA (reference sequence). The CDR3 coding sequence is TGCAGTGCTAGAGATGGTTGGCCTACCTACGAGCAGTACTTC. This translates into CSARDGWPTYEQYF.

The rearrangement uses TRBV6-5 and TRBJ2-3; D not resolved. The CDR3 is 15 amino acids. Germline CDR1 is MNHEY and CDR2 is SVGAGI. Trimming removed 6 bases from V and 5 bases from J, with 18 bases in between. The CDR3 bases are TGTGCCAGCAGCTCACTCGGGTCCCCGGGAGATACGCAGTATTTT. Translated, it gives CASSSLGSPGDTQYF.

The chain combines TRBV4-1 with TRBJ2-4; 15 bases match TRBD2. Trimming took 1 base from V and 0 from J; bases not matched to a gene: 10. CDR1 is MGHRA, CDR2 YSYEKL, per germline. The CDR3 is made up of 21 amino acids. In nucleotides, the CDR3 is TGCGCCAGCAGCCAAGTTTCCTCGGGACTAGCGGGGGGATTAGCCAAAAACATTCAGTACTTC. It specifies CASSQVSSGLAGGLAKNIQYF.

CDR3: CSAYTSGSSYEQYF. The CDR3 DNA reads TGCAGTGCTTATACTAGCGGGAGCTCCTACGAGCAGTACTTC. The chain has TRBV20-1 and TRBJ2-7; the match to TRBD2 covers 11 bases. Trimming cost V 5 bases and J 0 bases; bases outside gene matches: 3. The CDR3 has 14 residues. CDR1 is DFQATT, CDR2 SNEGSKA, per germline (reference sequence).

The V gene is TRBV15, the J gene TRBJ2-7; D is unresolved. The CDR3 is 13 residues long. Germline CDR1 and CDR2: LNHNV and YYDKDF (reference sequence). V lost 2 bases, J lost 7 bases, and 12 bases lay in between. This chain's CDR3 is CATSRLKNGEQYF. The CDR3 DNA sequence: TGTGCCACCAGCAGATTAAAAAACGGAGAGCAGTACTTC.

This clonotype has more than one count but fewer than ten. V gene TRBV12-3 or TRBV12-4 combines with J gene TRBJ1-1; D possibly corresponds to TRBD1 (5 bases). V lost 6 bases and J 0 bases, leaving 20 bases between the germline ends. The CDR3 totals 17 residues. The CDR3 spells CASRIGARWTLNTEAFF. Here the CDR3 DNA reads TGTGCCAGCAGGATAGGGGCACGGTGGACCCTGAACACTGAAGCTTTCTTT.

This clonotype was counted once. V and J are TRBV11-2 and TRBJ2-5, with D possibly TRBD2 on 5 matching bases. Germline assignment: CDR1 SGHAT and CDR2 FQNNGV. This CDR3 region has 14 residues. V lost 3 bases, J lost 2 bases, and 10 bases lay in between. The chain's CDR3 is CASSLQREQETQYF. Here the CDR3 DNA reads TGTGCCAGCAGCTTGCAGAGGGAACAAGAGACCCAGTACTTC.

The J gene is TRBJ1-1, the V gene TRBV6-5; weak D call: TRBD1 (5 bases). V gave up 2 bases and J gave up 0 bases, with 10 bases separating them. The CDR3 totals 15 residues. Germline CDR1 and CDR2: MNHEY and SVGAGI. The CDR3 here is CASSYDSPMNTEAFF. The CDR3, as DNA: TGTGCCAGCAGTTACGACAGCCCCATGAACACTGAAGCTTTCTTT.

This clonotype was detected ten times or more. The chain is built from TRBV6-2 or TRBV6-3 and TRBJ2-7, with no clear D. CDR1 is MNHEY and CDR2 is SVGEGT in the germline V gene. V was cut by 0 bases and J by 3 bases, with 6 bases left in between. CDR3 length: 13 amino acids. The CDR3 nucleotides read TGTGCCAGCAGTTACTCGAACATCTACGAGCAGTACGTC. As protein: CASSYSNIYEQYV.

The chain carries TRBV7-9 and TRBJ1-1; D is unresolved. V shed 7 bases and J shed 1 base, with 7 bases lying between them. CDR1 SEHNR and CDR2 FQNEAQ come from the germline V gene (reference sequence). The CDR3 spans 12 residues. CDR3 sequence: CASNRQNTEAFF. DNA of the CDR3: TGTGCCAGCAACCGACAGAACACTGAAGCTTTCTTT.

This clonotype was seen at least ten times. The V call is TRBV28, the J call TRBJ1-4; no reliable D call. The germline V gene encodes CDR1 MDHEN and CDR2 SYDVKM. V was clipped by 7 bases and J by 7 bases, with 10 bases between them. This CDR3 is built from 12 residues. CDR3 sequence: CASTPGFEKLFF. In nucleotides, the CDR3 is TGTGCCAGCACCCCGGGGTTTGAAAAACTGTTTTTT.

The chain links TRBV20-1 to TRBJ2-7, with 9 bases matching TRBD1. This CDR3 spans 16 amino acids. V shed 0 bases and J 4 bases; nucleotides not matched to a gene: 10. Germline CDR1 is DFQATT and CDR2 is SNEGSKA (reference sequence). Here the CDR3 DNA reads TGCAGTGCTAGAGATACGGGACAGGGTGCCTTGTACGAGCAGTACTTC. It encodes CSARDTGQGALYEQYF.

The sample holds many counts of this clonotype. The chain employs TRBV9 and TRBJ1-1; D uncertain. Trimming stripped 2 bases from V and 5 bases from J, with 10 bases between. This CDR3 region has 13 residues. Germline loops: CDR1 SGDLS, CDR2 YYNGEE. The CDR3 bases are TGTGCCAGCAGCGTGATCCAAAATACTGAAGCTTTCTTT. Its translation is CASSVIQNTEAFF.

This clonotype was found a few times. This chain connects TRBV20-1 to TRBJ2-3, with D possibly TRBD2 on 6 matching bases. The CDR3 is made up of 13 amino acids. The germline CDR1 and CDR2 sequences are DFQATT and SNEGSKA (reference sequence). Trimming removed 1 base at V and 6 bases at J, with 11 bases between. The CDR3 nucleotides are TGCAGTGCTAGAGTGGAGGGGAGGGATACGCAGTATTTT. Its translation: CSARVEGRDTQYF.

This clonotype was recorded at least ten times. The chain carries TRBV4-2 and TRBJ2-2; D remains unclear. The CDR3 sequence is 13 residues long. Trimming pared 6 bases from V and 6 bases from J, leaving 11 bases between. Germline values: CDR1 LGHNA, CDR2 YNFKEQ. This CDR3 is CASSPLVSGELFF. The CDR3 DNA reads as TGTGCCAGCAGTCCCCTAGTTTCCGGGGAGCTGTTTTTT.

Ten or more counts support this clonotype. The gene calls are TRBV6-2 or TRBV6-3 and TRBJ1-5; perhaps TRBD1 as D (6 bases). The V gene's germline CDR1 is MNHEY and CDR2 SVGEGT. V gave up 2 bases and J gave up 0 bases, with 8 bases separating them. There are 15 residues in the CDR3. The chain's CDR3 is CASSYGGASNQPQHF. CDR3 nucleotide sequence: TGTGCCAGCAGTTACGGGGGGGCTAGCAATCAGCCCCAGCATTTT.

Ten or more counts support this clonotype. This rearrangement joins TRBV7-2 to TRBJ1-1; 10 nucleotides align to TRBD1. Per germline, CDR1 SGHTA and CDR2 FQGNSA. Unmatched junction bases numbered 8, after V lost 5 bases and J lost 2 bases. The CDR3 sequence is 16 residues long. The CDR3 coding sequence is TGTGCCAGCAGCCCCGGGACAGGGGTTGGAAACACTGAAGCTTTCTTT. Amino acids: CASSPGTGVGNTEAFF. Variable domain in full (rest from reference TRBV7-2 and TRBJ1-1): GAGVSQSPSNKVTEKGKDVELRCDPISGHTALYWYRQSLGQGLEFLIYFQGNSAPDKSGLPSDRFSAERTGGSVSTLTIQRTQQEDSAVYLCASSPGTGVGNTEAFFGQGTRLTVV.

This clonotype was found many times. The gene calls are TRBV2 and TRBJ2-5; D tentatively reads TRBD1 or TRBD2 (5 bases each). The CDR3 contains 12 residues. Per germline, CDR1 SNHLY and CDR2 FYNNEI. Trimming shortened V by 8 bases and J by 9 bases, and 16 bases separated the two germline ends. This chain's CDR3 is CASGTALWAQYF. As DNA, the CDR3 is TGTGCCAGCGGGACGGCCCTTTGGGCCCAGTACTTC.

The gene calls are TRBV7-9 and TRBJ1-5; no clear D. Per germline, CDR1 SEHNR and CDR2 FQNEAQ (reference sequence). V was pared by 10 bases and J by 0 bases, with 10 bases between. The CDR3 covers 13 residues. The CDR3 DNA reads TGTGCCACAGAAGAATATAGCAATCAGCCCCAGCATTTT. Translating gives CATEEYSNQPQHF. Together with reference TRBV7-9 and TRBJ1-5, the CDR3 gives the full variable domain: DTGVSQNPRHKITKRGQNVTFRCDPISEHNRLYWYRQTLGQGPEFLTYFQNEAQLEKSRLLSDRFSAERPKGSFSTLEIQRTEQGDSAMYLCATEEYSNQPQHFGDGTRLSIL.

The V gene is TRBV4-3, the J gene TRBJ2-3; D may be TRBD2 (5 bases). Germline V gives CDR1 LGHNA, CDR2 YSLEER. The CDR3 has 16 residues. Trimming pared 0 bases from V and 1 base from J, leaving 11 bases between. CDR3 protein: CASSQDLSGGTDTQYF. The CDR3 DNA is TGCGCCAGCAGCCAAGACTTAAGCGGAGGCACAGATACGCAGTATTTT.